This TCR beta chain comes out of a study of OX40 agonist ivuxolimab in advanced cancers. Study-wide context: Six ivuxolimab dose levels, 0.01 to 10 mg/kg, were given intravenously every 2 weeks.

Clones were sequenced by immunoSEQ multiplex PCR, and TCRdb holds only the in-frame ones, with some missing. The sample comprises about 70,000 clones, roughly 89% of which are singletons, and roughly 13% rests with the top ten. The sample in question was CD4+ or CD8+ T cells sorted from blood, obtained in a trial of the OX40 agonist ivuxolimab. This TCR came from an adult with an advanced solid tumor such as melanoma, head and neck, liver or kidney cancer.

This CDR3 is CASSYVSVQFF. The CDR3 region has the DNA TGTGCCAGCAGTTACGTGTCTGTACAGTTCTTC. The rearrangement joins TRBV6-6 to TRBJ2-1; D gene uncertain. The germline gives CDR1 MNHNY, CDR2 SVGAGI (reference sequence). This CDR3 is built from 11 residues. V was shortened by 2 bases and J by 13 bases, with 9 bases between the two germline ends.